The 2 T cell receptor beta chains presented below share a single source sample, sequenced in a study of cytomegalovirus exposure and HLA in healthy donors. PCR used 60 Vbeta primers and 13 Jbeta primers. Sequencing used immunoSEQ multiplex PCR; TCRdb keeps in-frame clones, though not all of them. The table shows about 95,000 clones, with approximately 77% occurring only once. The sample taken for sequencing was PBMCs. These receptors were collected from a woman aged 40 to 50 in good health and CMV-seronegative.

The chain carries TRBV4-1 and TRBJ2-3, with D unresolved. Trimming took off 4 bases at V and 2 bases at J, with 7 bases between the two ends. Germline V gives CDR1 MGHRA, CDR2 YSYEKL. The CDR3 covers 13 residues. CDR3 residues: CASSLGPTDTQYF. In DNA form, the CDR3 reads TGCGCCAGCAGCCTGGGCCCCACAGATACGCAGTATTTT.

This clone turned up a few times. The rearrangement joins TRBV7-8 to TRBJ1-1; 7 positions agree with TRBD1. Trimming at V came to 2 bases and at J to 0 bases, leaving 3 bases not matched to a gene. CDR1 SGHVS and CDR2 FQNEAQ come from the germline V gene. The CDR3 totals 15 residues. CDR3 in amino acids: CASSLQGVMNTEAFF. CDR3 in DNA: TGTGCCAGCAGCTTACAGGGGGTTATGAACACTGAAGCTTTCTTT.